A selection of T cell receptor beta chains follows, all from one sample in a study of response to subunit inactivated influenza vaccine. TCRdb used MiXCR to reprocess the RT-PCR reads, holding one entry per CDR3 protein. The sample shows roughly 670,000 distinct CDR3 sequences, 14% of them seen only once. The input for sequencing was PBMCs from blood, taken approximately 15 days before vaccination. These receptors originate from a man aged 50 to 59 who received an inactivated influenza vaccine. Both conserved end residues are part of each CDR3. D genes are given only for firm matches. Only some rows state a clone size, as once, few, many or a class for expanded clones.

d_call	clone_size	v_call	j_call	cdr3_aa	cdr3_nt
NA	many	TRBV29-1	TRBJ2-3	CSVEVWTSSTDTQYF	TGCAGCGTTGAAGTCTGGACCTCTAGCACAGATACGCAGTATTTT
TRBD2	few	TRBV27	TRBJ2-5	CASSLTGGSGRNRETQYF	TGTGCCAGCAGTTTAACCGGAGGTAGCGGGAGAAATAGAGAGACCCAGTACTTC
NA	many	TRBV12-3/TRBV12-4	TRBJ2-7	CASSFLGYEQYF	TGTGCCAGCAGTTTTCTGGGCTACGAGCAGTACTTC
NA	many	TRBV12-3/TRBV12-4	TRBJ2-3	CASTAGPSTDTQYF	TGTGCCAGCACAGCGGGCCCTAGCACAGATACGCAGTATTTT
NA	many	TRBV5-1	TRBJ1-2	CASVTGTTSNYGYTF	TGCGCCAGCGTTACCGGGACCACTTCAAACTATGGCTACACCTTC
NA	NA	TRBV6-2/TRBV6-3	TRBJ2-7	CASSRTVKSSYEQYF	TGTGCCAGCAGTCGGACAGTTAAAAGCTCCTACGAGCAGTACTTC
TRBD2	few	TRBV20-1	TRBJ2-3	CRTSGGRRDTQYF	TGCAGGACAAGCGGGGGCAGGAGAGATACGCAGTATTTT
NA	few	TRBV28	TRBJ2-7	CASSFWEEAGTYEQYF	TGTGCCAGCAGCTTTTGGGAAGAGGCGGGAACCTACGAGCAGTACTTC
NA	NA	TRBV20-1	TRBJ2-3	CSARVWQGTTDTQYF	TGCAGTGCTAGGGTATGGCAGGGAACCACAGATACGCAGTATTTT
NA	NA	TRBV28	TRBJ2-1	CASSFGKRAPFF	TGTGCCAGCAGTTTTGGGAAGCGGGCCCCGTTCTTC
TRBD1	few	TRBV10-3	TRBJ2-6	CAIRRTGPSGANVLTF	TGTGCCATCAGGAGGACAGGACCCTCTGGGGCCAACGTCCTGACTTTC
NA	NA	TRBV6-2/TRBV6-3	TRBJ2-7	CASSYSKRSSYEQYF	TGTGCCAGCAGTTACTCGAAGAGGAGCTCCTACGAGCAGTACTTC
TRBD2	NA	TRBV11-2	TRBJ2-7	CASSLEPSGFVEQYF	TGTGCCAGCAGCTTAGAACCTAGCGGATTCGTCGAGCAGTACTTC
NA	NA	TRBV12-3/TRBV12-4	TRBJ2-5	CASSFTEGSRETQYF	TGTGCCAGCAGTTTCACAGAGGGTTCCAGGGAGACCCAGTACTTC
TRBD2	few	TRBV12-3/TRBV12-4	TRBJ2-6	CASSSGTRGNRGANVLTF	TGTGCCAGCAGTTCCGGGACTAGAGGTAATCGTGGGGCCAACGTCCTGACTTTC
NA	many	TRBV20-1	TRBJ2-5	CSARDVGVETQYF	TGCAGTGCTAGAGATGTCGGGGTAGAGACCCAGTACTTC
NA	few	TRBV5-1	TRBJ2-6	CASKRDLGAQANVLTF	TGCGCCAGCAAAAGGGACTTGGGAGCGCAGGCCAACGTCCTGACTTTC
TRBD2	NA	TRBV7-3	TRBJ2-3	CASSPLSGRFTDTQYF	TGTGCCAGCAGCCCTCTTAGCGGGAGGTTCACAGATACGCAGTATTTT
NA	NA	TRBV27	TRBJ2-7	CASREDGRAAHSYEQYF	TGTGCCAGCAGGGAAGATGGACGAGCGGCCCATTCCTACGAGCAGTACTTC
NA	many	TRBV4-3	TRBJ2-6	CASSRGESSGANVLTF	TGCGCCAGCAGCAGGGGCGAAAGCTCTGGGGCCAACGTCCTGACTTTC
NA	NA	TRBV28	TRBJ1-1	CASSSTGLGTEAFF	TGTGCCAGCAGTTCTACAGGGTTAGGAACTGAAGCTTTCTTT
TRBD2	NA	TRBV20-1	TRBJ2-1	CSARVAGIIYNEQFF	TGCAGTGCTAGGGTAGCGGGGATAATTTACAATGAGCAGTTCTTC
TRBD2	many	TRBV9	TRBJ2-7	CASSVDPQRGPRQYF	TGTGCCAGCAGCGTAGATCCACAGCGGGGCCCACGGCAGTACTTC
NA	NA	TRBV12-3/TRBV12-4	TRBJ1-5	CASSSGLENQPQHF	TGTGCCAGCAGTTCCGGTTTGGAGAATCAGCCCCAGCATTTT
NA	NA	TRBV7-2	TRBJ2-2	CASSQDSRTANTGELFF	TGTGCCAGCAGCCAAGATTCGAGGACAGCTAACACCGGGGAGCTGTTTTTT
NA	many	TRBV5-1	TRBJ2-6	CASSLGHSGANVLTF	TGCGCCAGCAGCTTGGGACACTCTGGGGCCAACGTCCTGACTTTC
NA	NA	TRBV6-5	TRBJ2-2	CASSYSADFTGELFF	TGTGCCAGCAGTTACTCCGCCGACTTCACCGGGGAGCTGTTTTTT
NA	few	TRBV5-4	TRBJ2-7	CASSLSPGSSYEQYF	TGTGCCAGCAGCTTGTCCCCCGGATCCTCCTACGAGCAGTACTTC
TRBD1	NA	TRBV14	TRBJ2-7	CASSHGTGVSYEQYF	TGTGCCAGCAGCCACGGGACAGGGGTCTCCTACGAGCAGTACTTC
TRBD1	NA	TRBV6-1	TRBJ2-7	CASRSDRVGEQYF	TGTGCCAGCAGGTCTGACAGGGTTGGTGAGCAGTACTTC
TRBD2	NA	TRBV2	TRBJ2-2	CATDRGGTGELFF	TGTGCCACAGACCGGGGGGGCACCGGGGAGCTGTTTTTT
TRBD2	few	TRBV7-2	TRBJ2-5	CASSVGLAGAETQYF	TGTGCCAGCAGCGTGGGACTAGCGGGAGCTGAGACCCAGTACTTC
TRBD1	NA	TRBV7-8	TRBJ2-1	CASSPRQGRPKNEQFF	TGTGCCAGCAGCCCAAGACAGGGCCGACCCAAGAATGAGCAGTTCTTC
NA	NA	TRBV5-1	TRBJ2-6	CASSLRQANSGANVLTF	TGCGCCAGCAGCTTACGACAAGCCAACTCTGGGGCCAACGTCCTGACTTTC
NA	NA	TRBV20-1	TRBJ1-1	CSALGQRLHLNTEAFF	TGCAGTGCCCTGGGGCAACGCCTCCACTTGAACACTGAAGCTTTCTTT
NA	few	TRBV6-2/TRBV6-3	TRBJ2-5	CASSYSYETQYF	TGTGCCAGCAGTTACTCGTATGAGACCCAGTACTTC
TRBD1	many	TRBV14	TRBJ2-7	CASSRRGQGPYEQYF	TGTGCCAGCAGCCGCCGGGGACAGGGGCCCTACGAGCAGTACTTC